The present T cell receptor (beta chain) was sequenced within a study of T cells after yellow fever vaccination. This CDR3 contains 15 residues. Germline V CDR1 and CDR2: DFQATT, SNEGSKA (reference sequence). With V trimmed by 0 bases and J by 4 bases, 8 bases remained unmatched. TCRdb reprocessed the 5' RACE reads via MiXCR and lists one record per CDR3 protein. The data show 300,000 or so distinct CDR3 sequences, with roughly 13% seen just once and about 0.51% held by the top ten. This clonotype was observed a handful of times. This sample comprised CD4+ T cells sorted from PBMCs, obtained 45 days after the yellow fever booster vaccination. The receptor was derived from a man aged 25 to 40 who received the YFV17D yellow fever vaccine. The rearrangement joins TRBV20-1 to TRBJ2-5; 7 bases agree with TRBD2. CDR3 region: CSARDGAGDGETQYF. The CDR3 bases are TGCAGTGCTAGAGATGGGGCGGGAGACGGAGAGACCCAGTACTTC.